A selection of T cell receptor beta chains follows, all from one sample in a study of cytomegalovirus exposure and HLA in healthy donors. Repertoires were generated with immunoSEQ multiplex PCR, while TCRdb's copy carries only in-frame clones and drops some. The sample contains around 56,000 clones, roughly 93% of which appear only once. Input material: PBMCs. The receptor set was obtained from a woman under 30 in good health and CMV-seropositive. Each CDR3 is given with its conserved first and last residue. Fields, in order: V gene, J gene, D gene, clone size, CDR3 protein, CDR3 DNA. The D gene is left open where the match is weak. The listing skips clone size in some rows; elsewhere it reads once, few, many or a size class.

TRBV27	TRBJ2-1	TRBD2	once	CASSLSAGGAFFNEQFF	TGTGCCAGCAGTTTATCCGCGGGGGGCGCGTTTTTCAATGAGCAGTTCTTC
TRBV27	TRBJ1-1	-	-	CASSLSGVITEAFF	TGTGCCAGCAGTTTATCAGGGGTTATCACTGAAGCTTTCTTT
TRBV10-2	TRBJ2-3	-	-	CASQNPTDTQYF	TGCGCCAGCCAGAATCCCACAGATACGCAGTATTTT
TRBV11-2	TRBJ1-2	-	-	CASSLTRTGAYGYTF	TGTGCCAGCAGCTTAACGCGAACAGGTGCCTATGGCTACACCTTC
TRBV5-6	TRBJ2-5	TRBD1	-	CASSLGYRGSQETQYF	TGTGCCAGCAGCTTGGGATACAGGGGTTCCCAAGAGACCCAGTACTTC
TRBV28	TRBJ2-1	-	-	CASSPGDFDYEQFF	TGTGCCAGCAGTCCGGGGGATTTTGATTATGAGCAGTTCTTC
TRBV9	TRBJ1-4	TRBD1	-	CASSAGTGGNEKLFF	TGTGCCAGCAGCGCCGGGACAGGCGGAAATGAAAAACTGTTTTTT
TRBV2	TRBJ2-1	TRBD2	-	CASRRSLADEQFF	TGTGCCAGCAGACGGTCGCTAGCGGATGAGCAGTTCTTC
TRBV19	TRBJ2-3	TRBD2	-	CASSIVGTSGDTQYF	TGTGCCAGTAGTATAGTGGGGACTAGCGGGGATACGCAGTATTTT
TRBV27	TRBJ2-7	-	few	CASQTVHEQYF	TGTGCCAGCCAGACAGTCCACGAGCAGTACTTC
TRBV27	TRBJ2-7	TRBD1	-	CACGTGIFEQYF	TGTGCCTGCGGGACAGGGATCTTCGAGCAGTACTTC
TRBV5-4	TRBJ2-5	TRBD1	-	CASSSDRATETQYF	TGTGCCAGCAGCTCGGACAGGGCAACTGAGACCCAGTACTTC
TRBV14	TRBJ1-4	-	-	CASSQRGLAEKLFF	TGTGCCAGCAGCCAACGGGGACTTGCCGAAAAACTGTTTTTT
TRBV7-9	TRBJ2-7	-	-	CASSQKLARLNEQYF	TGTGCCAGCAGCCAGAAACTAGCACGCCTTAACGAGCAGTACTTC
TRBV4-2	TRBJ2-1	TRBD2	-	CASSQNFGLAGEQFF	TGTGCCAGCAGCCAAAACTTCGGACTAGCGGGTGAGCAGTTCTTC
TRBV29-1	TRBJ1-2	-	once	CSGGTGGEGYTF	TGCAGCGGCGGGACGGGGGGGGAGGGCTACACCTTC
TRBV7-4	TRBJ2-2	TRBD2	-	CASSPGTSGGRAHLGELFF	TGTGCCAGCAGTCCCGGGACTAGCGGGGGGAGGGCCCACCTCGGGGAGCTGTTTTTT
TRBV11-1	TRBJ2-1	-	once	CASSHSGSYNEQFF	TGTGCCAGCAGCCACAGCGGGTCCTACAATGAGCAGTTCTTC
TRBV5-1	TRBJ2-5	TRBD2	-	CASSLDGGGRREETQYF	TGCGCCAGCAGCTTGGACGGGGGGGGCCGAAGGGAAGAGACCCAGTACTTC
TRBV7-9	TRBJ1-2	TRBD1	-	CASSSRTGLMDYGYTF	TGTGCCAGCAGCTCCCGGACAGGGCTGATGGACTATGGCTACACCTTC
TRBV19	TRBJ2-2	TRBD1	-	CASRTTGGPTGELFF	TGTGCCAGTAGAACCACAGGGGGGCCCACCGGGGAGCTGTTTTTT
TRBV2	TRBJ2-7	TRBD1	-	CASSDGQGFGSYEQYF	TGTGCCAGCAGTGATGGACAGGGGTTCGGTTCCTACGAGCAGTACTTC